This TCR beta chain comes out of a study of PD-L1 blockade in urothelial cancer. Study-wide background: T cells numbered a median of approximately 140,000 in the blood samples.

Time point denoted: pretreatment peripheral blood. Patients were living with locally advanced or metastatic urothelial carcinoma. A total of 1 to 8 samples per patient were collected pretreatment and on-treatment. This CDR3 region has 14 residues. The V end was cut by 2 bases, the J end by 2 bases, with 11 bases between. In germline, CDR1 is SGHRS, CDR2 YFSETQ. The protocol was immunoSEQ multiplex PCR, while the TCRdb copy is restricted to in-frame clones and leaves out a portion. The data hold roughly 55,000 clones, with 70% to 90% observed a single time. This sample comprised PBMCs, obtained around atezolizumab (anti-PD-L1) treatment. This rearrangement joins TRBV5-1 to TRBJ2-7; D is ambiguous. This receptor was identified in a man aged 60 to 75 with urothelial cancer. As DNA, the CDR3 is TGCGCCAGCAGCTTAGCCCGAACCACCTACGAGCAGTACTTC. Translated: CASSLARTTYEQYF.